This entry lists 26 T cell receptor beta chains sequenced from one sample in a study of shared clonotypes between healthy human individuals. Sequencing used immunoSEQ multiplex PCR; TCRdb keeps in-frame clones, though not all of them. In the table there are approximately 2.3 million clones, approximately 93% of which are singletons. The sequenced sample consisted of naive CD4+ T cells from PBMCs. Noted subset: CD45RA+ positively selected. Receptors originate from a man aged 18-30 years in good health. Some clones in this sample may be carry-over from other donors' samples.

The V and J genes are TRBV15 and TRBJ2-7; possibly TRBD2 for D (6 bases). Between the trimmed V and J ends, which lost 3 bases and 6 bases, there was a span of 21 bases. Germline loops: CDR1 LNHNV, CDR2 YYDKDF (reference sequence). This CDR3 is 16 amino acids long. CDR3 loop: CATSSLPPGVPSEQYF. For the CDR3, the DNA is TGTGCCACCAGCAGCCTCCCCCCGGGGGTTCCGTCCGAGCAGTACTTC.

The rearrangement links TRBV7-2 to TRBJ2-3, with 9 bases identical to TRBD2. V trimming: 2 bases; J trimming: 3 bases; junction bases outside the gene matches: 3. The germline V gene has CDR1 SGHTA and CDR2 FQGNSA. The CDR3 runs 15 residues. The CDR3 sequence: CASSLIAGATDTQYF. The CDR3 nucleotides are TGTGCCAGCAGCTTAATAGCGGGAGCAACAGATACGCAGTATTTT.

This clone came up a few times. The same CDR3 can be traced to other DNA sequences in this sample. The CDR3 sequence is CASSLNNEQFF. In nucleotides, the CDR3 is TGCGCCAGCAGCTTAAACAATGAGCAGTTCTTC. This sequence joins TRBV5-1 and TRBJ2-1; D is ambiguous. Between the trimmed V and J ends, which lost 2 bases and 5 bases, there was a span of 2 bases. The CDR3 totals 11 residues. Looked up from germline, CDR1 is SGHRS and CDR2 is YFSETQ. Full variable domain (rest looked up from reference TRBV5-1 and TRBJ2-1): KAGVTQTPRYLIKTRGQQVTLSCSPISGHRSVSWYQQTPGQGLQFLFEYFSETQRNKGNFPGRFSGRQFSNSRSEMNVSTLELGDSALYLCASSLNNEQFFGPGTRLTVL.

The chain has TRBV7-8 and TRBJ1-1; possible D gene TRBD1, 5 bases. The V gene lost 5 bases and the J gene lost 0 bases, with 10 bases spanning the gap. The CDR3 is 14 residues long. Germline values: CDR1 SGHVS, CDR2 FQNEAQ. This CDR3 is CASSAEGMNTEAFF. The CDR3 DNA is TGTGCCAGCAGCGCGGAGGGGATGAACACTGAAGCTTTCTTT. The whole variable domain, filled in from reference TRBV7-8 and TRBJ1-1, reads GAGVSQSPRYKVAKRGQDVALRCDPISGHVSLFWYQQALGQGPEFLTYFQNEAQLDKSGLPSDRFFAERPEGSVSTLKIQRTQQEDSAVYLCASSAEGMNTEAFFGQGTRLTVV.

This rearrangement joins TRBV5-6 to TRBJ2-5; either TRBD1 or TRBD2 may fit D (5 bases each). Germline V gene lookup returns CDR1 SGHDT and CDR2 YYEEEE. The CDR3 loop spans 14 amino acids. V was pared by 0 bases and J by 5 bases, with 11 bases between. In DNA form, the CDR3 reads TGTGCCAGCAGCTTGGTTGGGACGAGGGAGACCCAGTACTTC. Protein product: CASSLVGTRETQYF.

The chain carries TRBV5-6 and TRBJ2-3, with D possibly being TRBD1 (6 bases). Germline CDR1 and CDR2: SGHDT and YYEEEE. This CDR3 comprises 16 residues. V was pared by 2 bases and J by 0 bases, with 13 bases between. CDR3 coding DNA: TGTGCCAGCAGCTTCAGACAGGCGATTAGCACAGATACGCAGTATTTT. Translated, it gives CASSFRQAISTDTQYF. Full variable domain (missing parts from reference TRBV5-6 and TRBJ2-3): DAGVTQSPTHLIKTRGQQVTLRCSPKSGHDTVSWYQQALGQGPQFIFQYYEEEERQRGNFPDRFSGHQFPNYSSELNVNALLLGDSALYLCASSFRQAISTDTQYFGPGTRLTVL.

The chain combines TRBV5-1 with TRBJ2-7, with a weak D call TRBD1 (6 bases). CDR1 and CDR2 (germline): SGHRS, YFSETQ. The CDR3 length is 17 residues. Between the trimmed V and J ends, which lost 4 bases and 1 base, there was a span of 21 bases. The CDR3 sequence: CASSPWTAQGGSYEQYF. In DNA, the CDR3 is TGCGCCAGCAGCCCCTGGACAGCTCAAGGGGGATCCTACGAGCAGTACTTC.

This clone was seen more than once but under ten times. In DNA, the CDR3 is TGCGCCAGCAGCCAACGATTGGGTACGGGCTACACCTTC. This codes for CASSQRLGTGYTF. The chain combines TRBV4-1 with TRBJ1-2; D unresolved. Trimming cost V 2 bases and J 8 bases, with 12 bases left between them. This CDR3 has 13 amino acids. Per germline, CDR1 MGHRA and CDR2 YSYEKL.

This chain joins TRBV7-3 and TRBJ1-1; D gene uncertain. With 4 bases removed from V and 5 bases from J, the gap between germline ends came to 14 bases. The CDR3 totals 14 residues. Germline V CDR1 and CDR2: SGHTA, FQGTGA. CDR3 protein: CASSSPKGGTEAFF. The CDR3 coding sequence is TGTGCCAGCAGCTCCCCCAAGGGAGGGACTGAAGCTTTCTTT.

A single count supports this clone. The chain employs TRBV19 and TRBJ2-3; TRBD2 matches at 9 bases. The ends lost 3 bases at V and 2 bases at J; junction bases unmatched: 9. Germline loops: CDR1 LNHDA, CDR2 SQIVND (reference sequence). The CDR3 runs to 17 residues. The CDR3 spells CASSIPLTSGTTDTQYF. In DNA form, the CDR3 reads TGTGCCAGTAGTATCCCTCTGACTAGCGGAACCACAGATACGCAGTATTTT. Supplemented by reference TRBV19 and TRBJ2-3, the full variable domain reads DGGITQSPKYLFRKEGQNVTLSCEQNLNHDAMYWYRQDPGQGLRLIYYSQIVNDFQKGDIAEGYSVSREKKESFPLTVTSAQKNPTAFYLCASSIPLTSGTTDTQYFGPGTRLTVL.

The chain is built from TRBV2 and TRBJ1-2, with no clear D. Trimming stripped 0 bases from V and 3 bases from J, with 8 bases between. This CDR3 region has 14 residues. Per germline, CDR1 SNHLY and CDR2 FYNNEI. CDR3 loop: CASSEAADDYGYTF. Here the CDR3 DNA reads TGTGCCAGCAGTGAAGCAGCGGATGACTATGGCTACACCTTC.

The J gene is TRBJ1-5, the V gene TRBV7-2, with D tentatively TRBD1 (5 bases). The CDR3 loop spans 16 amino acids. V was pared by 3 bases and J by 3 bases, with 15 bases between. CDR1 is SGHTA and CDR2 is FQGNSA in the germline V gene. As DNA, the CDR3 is TGTGCCAGCAGCTTGGGGGATGGCAGGCCCAATCAGCCCCAGCATTTT. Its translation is CASSLGDGRPNQPQHF. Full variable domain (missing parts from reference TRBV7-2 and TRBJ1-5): GAGVSQSPSNKVTEKGKDVELRCDPISGHTALYWYRQSLGQGLEFLIYFQGNSAPDKSGLPSDRFSAERTGGSVSTLTIQRTQQEDSAVYLCASSLGDGRPNQPQHFGDGTRLSIL.

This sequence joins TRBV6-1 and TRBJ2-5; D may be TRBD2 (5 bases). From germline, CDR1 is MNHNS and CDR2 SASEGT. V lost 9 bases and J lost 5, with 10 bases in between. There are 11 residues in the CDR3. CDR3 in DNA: TGTGCCAGTCAGAGGGTCGAGACCCAGTACTTC. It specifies CASQRVETQYF.

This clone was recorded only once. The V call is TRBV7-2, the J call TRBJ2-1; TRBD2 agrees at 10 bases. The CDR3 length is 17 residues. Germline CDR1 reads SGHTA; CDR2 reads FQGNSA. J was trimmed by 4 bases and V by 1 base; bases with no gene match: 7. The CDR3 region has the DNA TGTGCCAGCAGCTTAGTGGGTAGCGGGGGGATTTACAATGAGCAGTTCTTC. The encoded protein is CASSLVGSGGIYNEQFF.

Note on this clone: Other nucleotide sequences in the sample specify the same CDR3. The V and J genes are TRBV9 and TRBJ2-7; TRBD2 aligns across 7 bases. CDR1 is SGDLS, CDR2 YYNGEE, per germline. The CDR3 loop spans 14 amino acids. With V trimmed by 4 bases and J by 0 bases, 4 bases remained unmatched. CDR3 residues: CASSRRDYSYEQYF. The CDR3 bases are TGTGCCAGCAGCCGCCGGGACTACTCCTACGAGCAGTACTTC. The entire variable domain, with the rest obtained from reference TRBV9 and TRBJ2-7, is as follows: DSGVTQTPKHLITATGQRVTLRCSPRSGDLSVYWYQQSLDQGLQFLIQYYNGEERAKGNILERFSAQQFPDLHSELNLSSLELGDSALYFCASSRRDYSYEQYFGPGTRLTVT.

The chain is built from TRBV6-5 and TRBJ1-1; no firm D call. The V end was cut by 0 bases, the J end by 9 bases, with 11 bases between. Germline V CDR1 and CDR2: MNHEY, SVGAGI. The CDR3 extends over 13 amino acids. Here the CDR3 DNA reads TGTGCCAGCAGTTACTCGAGAACGGGGAAAGCTTTCTTT. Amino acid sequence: CASSYSRTGKAFF.

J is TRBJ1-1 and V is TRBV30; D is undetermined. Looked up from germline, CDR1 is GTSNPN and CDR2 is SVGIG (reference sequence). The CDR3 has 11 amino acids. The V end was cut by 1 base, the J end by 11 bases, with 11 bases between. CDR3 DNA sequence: TGTGCCTGGAGTGAGGCGGTAGTGGCTTTCTTT. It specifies CAWSEAVVAFF.

The CDR3 coding sequence is TGTGCCTGGGGGGAAACTGAAGCTTTCTTT. It codes for CAWGETEAFF. The V call is TRBV30, the J call TRBJ1-1; no reliable D call. Germline CDR1 reads GTSNPN; CDR2 reads SVGIG (reference sequence). The CDR3 extends over 10 amino acids. Trimming stripped 5 bases from V and 5 bases from J, with 6 bases between.

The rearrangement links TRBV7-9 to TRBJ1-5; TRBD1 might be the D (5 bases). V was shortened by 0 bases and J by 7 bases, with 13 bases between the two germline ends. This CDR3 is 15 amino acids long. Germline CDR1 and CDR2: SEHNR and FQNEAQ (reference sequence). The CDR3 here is CASSLASPQGQPQHF. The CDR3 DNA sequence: TGTGCCAGCAGCTTAGCGAGTCCTCAGGGACAGCCCCAGCATTTT. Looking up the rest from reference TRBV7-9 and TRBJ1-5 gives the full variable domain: DTGVSQNPRHKITKRGQNVTFRCDPISEHNRLYWYRQTLGQGPEFLTYFQNEAQLEKSRLLSDRFSAERPKGSFSTLEIQRTEQGDSAMYLCASSLASPQGQPQHFGDGTRLSIL.

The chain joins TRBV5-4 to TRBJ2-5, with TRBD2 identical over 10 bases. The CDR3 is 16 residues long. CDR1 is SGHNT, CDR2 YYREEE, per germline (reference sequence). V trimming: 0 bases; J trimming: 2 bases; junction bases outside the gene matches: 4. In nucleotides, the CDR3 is TGTGCCAGCAGCTTGGCCAGGACTAGCGGACAAGAGACCCAGTACTTC. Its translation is CASSLARTSGQETQYF.

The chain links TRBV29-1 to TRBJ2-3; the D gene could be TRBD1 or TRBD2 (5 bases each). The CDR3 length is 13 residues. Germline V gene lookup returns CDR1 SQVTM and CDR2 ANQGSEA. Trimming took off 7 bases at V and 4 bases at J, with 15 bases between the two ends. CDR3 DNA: TGCAGCGCTACCGGGACGGTCGCAGATACGCAGTATTTT. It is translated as CSATGTVADTQYF.

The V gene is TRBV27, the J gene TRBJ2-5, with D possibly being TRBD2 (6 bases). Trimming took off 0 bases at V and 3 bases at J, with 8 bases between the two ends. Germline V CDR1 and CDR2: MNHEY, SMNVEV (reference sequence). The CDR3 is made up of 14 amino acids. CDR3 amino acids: CASSLSSGEETQYF. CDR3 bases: TGTGCCAGCAGTTTATCTAGCGGAGAAGAGACCCAGTACTTC.

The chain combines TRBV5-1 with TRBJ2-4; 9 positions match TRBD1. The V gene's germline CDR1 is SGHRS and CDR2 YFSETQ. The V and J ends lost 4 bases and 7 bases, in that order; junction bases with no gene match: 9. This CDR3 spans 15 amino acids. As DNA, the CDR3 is TGCGCCAGCAGCGAAGGGGACAGGGCAGGGAACATTCAGTACTTC. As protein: CASSEGDRAGNIQYF. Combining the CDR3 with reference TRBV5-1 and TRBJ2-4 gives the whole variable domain KAGVTQTPRYLIKTRGQQVTLSCSPISGHRSVSWYQQTPGQGLQFLFEYFSETQRNKGNFPGRFSGRQFSNSRSEMNVSTLELGDSALYLCASSEGDRAGNIQYFGAGTRLSVL.

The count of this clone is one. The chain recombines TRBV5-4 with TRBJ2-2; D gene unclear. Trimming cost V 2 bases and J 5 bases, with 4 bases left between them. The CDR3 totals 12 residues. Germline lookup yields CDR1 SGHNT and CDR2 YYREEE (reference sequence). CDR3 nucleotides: TGTGCCAGCAGCTTCAGGACCGGGGAGCTGTTTTTT. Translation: CASSFRTGELFF.

CDR3 DNA sequence: TGTGCCAGCAGGGGACTAGCTGTAGGCGGGGAGCTGTTTTTT. Its translation: CASRGLAVGGELFF. J is TRBJ2-2 and V is TRBV4-2; 9 bases match TRBD2. The junction had 6 bases not matched to a gene; V was cut back by 6 bases and J by 7 bases. Germline V CDR1 and CDR2: LGHNA, YNFKEQ. This CDR3 has 14 amino acids.

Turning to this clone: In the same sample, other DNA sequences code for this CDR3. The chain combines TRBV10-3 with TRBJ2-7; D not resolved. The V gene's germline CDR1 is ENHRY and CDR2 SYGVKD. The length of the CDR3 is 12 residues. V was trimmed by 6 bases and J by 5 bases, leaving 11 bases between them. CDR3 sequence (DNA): TGTGCCATCAGCGCAGATAGGGACGAGCAGTACTTC. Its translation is CAISADRDEQYF.